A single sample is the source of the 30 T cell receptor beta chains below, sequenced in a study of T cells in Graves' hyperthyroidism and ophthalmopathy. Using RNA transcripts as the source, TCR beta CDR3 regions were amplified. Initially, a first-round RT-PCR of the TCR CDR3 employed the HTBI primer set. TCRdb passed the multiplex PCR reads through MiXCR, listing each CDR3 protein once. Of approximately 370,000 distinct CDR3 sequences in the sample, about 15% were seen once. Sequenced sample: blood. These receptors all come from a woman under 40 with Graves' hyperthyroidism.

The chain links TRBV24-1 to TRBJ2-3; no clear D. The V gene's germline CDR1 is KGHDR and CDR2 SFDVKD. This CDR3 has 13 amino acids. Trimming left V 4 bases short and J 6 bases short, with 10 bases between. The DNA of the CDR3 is TGTGCCACCAGTGAACAATCAGCTGATACGCAGTATTTT. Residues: CATSEQSADTQYF.

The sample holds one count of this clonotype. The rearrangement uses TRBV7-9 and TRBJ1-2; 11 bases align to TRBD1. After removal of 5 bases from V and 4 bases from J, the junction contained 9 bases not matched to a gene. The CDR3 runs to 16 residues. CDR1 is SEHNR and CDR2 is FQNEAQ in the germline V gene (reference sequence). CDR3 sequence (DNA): TGTGCCAGCAGCCGAACAGGACAGGGGGCATCCTATGGCTACACCTTC. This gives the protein CASSRTGQGASYGYTF.

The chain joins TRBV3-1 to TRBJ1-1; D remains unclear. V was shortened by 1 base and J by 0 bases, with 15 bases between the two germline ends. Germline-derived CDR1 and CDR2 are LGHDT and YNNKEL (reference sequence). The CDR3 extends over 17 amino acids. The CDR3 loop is CASSQGWPGGMNTEAFF. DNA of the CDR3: TGTGCCAGCAGCCAAGGGTGGCCAGGAGGTATGAACACTGAAGCTTTCTTT.

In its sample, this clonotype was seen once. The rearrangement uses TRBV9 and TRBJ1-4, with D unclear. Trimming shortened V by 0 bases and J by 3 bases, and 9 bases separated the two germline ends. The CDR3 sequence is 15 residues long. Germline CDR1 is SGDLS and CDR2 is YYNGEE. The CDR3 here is CASSVEREANEKLFF. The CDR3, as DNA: TGTGCCAGCAGCGTAGAAAGGGAAGCTAATGAAAAACTGTTTTTT.

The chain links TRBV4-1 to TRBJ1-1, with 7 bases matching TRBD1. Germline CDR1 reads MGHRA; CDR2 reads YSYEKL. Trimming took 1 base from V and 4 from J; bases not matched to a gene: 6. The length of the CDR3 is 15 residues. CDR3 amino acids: CASSQARGLGTEAFF. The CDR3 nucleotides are TGCGCCAGCAGCCAAGCAAGGGGGCTGGGCACTGAAGCTTTCTTT.

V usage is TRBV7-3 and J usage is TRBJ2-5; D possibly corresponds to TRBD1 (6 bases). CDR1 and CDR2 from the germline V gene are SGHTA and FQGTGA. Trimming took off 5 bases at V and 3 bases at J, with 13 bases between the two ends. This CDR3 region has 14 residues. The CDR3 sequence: CASSGSRGEETQYF. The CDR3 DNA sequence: TGTGCCAGCAGCGGGAGCAGGGGTGAAGAGACCCAGTACTTC.

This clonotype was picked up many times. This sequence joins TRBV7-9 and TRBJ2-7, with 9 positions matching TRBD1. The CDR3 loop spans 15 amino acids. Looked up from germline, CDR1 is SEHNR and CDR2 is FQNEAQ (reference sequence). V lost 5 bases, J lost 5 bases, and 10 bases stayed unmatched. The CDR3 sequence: CASSPPGTGFNEQYF. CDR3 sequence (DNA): TGTGCCAGCAGCCCACCGGGGACAGGGTTTAACGAGCAGTACTTC.

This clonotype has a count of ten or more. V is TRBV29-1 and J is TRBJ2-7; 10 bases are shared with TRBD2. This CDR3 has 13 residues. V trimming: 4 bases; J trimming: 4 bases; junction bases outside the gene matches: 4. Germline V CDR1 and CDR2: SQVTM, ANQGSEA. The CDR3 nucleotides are TGCAGCGTTGCGGCTAGCGGGAGTTACGAGCAGTACTTC. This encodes CSVAASGSYEQYF.

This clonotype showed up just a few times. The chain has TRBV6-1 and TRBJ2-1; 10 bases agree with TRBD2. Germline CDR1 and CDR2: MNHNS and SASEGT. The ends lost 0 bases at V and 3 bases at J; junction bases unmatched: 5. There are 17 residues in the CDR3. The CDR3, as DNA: TGTGCCAGCAGTGAAGCTGGGGCTAGCGGGAGCTACAATGAGCAGTTCTTC. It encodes CASSEAGASGSYNEQFF.

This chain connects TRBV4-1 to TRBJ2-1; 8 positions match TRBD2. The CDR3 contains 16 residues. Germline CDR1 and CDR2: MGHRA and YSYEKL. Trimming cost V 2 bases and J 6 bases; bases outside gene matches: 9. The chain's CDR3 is CASSQFSRTSLNEQFF. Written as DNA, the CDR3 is TGCGCCAGCAGCCAATTTTCCCGGACTAGCCTCAATGAGCAGTTCTTC.

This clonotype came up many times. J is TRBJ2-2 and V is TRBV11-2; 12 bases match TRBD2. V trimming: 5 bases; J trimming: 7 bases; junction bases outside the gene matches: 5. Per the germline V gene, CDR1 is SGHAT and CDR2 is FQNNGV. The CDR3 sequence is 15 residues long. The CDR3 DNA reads TGTGCCAGCAGCCCGACTAGCGGGAGAGGCGGGGAGCTGTTTTTT. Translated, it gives CASSPTSGRGGELFF.

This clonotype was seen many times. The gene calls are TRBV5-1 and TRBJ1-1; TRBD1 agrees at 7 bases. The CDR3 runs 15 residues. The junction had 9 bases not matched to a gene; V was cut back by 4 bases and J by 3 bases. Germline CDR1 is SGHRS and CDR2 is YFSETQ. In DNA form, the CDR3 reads TGCGCCAGCAGCCCGGGAAAGGGGACAGACACTGAAGCTTTCTTT. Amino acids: CASSPGKGTDTEAFF.

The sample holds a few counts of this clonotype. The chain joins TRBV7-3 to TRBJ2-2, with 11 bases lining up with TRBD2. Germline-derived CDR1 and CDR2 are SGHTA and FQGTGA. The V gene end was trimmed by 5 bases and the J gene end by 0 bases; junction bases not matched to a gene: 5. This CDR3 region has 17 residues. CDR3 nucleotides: TGTGCCAGCAGCCCCCTTAGCGGGAGGGCGAACACCGGGGAGCTGTTTTTT. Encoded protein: CASSPLSGRANTGELFF.

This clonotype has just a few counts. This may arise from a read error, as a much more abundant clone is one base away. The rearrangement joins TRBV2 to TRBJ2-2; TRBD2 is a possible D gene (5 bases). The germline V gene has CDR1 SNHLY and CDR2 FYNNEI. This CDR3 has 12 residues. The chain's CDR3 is CASSGNTGELLF. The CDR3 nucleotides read TGTGCCAGCAGTGGGAACACCGGGGAGCTGCTTTTT.

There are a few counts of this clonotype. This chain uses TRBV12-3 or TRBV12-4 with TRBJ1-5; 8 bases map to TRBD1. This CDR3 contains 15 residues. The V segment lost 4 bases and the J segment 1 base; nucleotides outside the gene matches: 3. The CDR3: CASSSGDRSNQPQHF. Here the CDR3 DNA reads TGTGCCAGCAGTTCGGGGGACAGGAGCAATCAGCCCCAGCATTTT.

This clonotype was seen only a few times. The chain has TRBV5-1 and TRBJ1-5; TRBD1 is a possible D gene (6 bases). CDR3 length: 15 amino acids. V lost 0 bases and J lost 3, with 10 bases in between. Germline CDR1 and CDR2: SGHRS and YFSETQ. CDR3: CASSLAGELNQPQHF. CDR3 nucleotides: TGCGCCAGCAGCTTGGCAGGGGAACTCAATCAGCCCCAGCATTTT.

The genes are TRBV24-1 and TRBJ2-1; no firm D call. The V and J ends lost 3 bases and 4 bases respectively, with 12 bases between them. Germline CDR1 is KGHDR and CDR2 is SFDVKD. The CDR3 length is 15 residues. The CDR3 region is CATSDQGRVYNEQFF. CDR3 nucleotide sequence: TGTGCCACCAGTGATCAAGGACGGGTATACAATGAGCAGTTCTTC.

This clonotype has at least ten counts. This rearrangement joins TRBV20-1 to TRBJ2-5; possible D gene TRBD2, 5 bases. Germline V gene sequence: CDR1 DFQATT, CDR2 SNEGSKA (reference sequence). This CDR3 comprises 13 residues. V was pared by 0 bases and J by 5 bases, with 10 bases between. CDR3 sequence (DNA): TGCAGTGCTAGAGATCCCGGGGTGGAGACCCAGTACTTC. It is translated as CSARDPGVETQYF.

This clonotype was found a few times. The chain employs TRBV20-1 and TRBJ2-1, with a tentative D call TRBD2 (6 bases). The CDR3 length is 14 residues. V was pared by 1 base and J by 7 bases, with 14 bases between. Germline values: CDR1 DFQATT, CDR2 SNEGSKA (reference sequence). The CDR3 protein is CSARAGAPGNEQFF. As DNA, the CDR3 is TGCAGTGCTAGAGCGGGAGCCCCGGGGAATGAGCAGTTCTTC.

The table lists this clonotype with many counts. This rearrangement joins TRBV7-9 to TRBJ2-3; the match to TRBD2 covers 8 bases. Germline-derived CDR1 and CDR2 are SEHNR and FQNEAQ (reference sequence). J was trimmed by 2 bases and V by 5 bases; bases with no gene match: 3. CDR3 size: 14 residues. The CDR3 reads CASSVSGNTDTQYF. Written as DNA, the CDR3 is TGTGCCAGCAGCGTTAGCGGGAACACAGATACGCAGTATTTT. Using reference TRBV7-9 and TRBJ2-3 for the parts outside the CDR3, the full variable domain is DTGVSQNPRHKITKRGQNVTFRCDPISEHNRLYWYRQTLGQGPEFLTYFQNEAQLEKSRLLSDRFSAERPKGSFSTLEIQRTEQGDSAMYLCASSVSGNTDTQYFGPGTRLTVL.

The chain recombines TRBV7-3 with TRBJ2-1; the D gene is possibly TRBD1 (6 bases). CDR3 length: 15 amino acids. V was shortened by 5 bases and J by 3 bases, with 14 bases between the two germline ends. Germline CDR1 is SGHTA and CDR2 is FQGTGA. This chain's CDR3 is CASSPGVAYYNEQFF. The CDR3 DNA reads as TGTGCCAGCAGCCCAGGGGTAGCCTACTACAATGAGCAGTTCTTC.

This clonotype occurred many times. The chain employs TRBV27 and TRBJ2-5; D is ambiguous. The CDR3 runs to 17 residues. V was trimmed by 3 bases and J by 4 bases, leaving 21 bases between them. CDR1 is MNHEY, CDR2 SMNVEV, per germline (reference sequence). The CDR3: CASSLLGGYNGGETQYF. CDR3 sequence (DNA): TGTGCCAGCAGTTTGTTGGGCGGTTACAATGGCGGAGAGACCCAGTACTTC.

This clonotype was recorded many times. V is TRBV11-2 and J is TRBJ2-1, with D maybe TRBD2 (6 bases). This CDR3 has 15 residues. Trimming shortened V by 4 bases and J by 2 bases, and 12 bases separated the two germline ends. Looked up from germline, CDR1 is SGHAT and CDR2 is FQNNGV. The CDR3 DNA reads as TGTGCCAGCAGCTCCGGGACTCCTACCTACAATGAGCAGTTCTTC. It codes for CASSSGTPTYNEQFF.

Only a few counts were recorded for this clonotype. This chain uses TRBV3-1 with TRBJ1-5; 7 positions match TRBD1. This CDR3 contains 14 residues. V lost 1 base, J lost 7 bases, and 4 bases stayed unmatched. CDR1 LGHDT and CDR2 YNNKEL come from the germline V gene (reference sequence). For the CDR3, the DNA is TGTGCCAGCAGCCAAGGGACAGGATGGCAGCCCCAGCATTTT. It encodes CASSQGTGWQPQHF. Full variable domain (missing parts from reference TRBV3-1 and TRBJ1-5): DTAVSQTPKYLVTQMGNDKSIKCEQNLGHDTMYWYKQDSKKFLKIMFSYNNKELIINETVPNRFSPKSPDKAHLNLHINSLELGDSAVYFCASSQGTGWQPQHFGDGTRLSIL.

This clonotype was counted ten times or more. The CDR3 spells CASRRLAARAYEQYF. CDR3 sequence (DNA): TGTGCCAGCAGGAGACTAGCGGCCAGGGCCTACGAGCAGTACTTC. The chain is built from TRBV27 and TRBJ2-7, with 9 bases lining up with TRBD2. Per the germline V gene, CDR1 is MNHEY and CDR2 is SMNVEV (reference sequence). V lost 6 bases, J lost 2 bases, and 8 bases stayed unmatched. The CDR3 is made up of 15 amino acids.

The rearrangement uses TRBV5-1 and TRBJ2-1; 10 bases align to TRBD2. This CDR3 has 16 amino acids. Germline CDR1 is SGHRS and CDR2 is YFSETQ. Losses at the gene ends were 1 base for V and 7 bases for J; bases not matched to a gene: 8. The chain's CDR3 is CASSLYPSGSGNEQFF. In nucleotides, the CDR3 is TGCGCCAGCAGCTTGTACCCTAGCGGGAGTGGGAATGAGCAGTTCTTC.

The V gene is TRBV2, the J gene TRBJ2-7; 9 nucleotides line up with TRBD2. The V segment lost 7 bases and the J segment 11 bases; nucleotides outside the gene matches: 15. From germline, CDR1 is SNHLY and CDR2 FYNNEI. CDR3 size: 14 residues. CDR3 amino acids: CASMEGTSSDEKYF. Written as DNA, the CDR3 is TGTGCCAGCATGGAGGGGACTAGCAGCGATGAGAAGTACTTC.

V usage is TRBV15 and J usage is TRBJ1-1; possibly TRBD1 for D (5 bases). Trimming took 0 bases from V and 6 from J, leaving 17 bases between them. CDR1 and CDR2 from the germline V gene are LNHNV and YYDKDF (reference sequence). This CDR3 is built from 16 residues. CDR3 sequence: CATSRDKRGAGAEAFF. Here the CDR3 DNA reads TGTGCCACCAGCAGAGATAAACGGGGCGCGGGCGCTGAAGCTTTCTTT.

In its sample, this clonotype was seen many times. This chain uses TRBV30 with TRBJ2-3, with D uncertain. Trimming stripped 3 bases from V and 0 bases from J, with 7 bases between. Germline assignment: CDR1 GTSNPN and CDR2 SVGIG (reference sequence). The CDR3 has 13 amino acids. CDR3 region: CAWSRLSTDTQYF. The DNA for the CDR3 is TGTGCCTGGAGCCGGCTGAGCACAGATACGCAGTATTTT.

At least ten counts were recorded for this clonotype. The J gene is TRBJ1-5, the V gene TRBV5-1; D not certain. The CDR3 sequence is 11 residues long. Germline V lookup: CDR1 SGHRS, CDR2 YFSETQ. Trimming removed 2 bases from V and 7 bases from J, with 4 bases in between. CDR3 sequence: CASSFRQPQHF. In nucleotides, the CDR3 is TGCGCCAGCAGCTTTCGCCAGCCCCAGCATTTT.